This is a list of T cell receptor beta chains from one sample in a study of CD8+CD57+ T cells in acquired aplastic anemia. Each CDR3 protein gets one entry after TCRdb re-called the reads with MiXCR. The sample has 200,000 to 250,000 distinct CDR3 sequences; around half are singletons. Sequencing was done on a sample of sorted CD4+, CD8+, or CD8+CD57+ T cells (not recorded which) from PBMCs. The receptor set was obtained from a human donor with aplastic anemia. Each CDR3 is given with its conserved first and last residue. The D gene is left open where the match is weak. Size values are once, few and many counts, or a class for expanded clones, and some rows have none.

j_call: TRBJ2-7
d_call: .
clone_size: once
v_call: TRBV24-1
cdr3_aa: CATRSGADSYEQYF
cdr3_nt: TGTGCCACCCGGTCAGGGGCGGATTCCTACGAGCAGTACTTC

j_call: TRBJ2-2
d_call: TRBD1
clone_size: .
v_call: TRBV15
cdr3_aa: CATSTDRPYTGELFF
cdr3_nt: TGTGCCACCAGCACGGACAGGCCCTACACCGGGGAGCTGTTTTTT

j_call: TRBJ2-3
d_call: .
clone_size: many
v_call: TRBV14
cdr3_aa: CASSQDLRGVTDTQYF
cdr3_nt: TGTGCCAGCAGCCAAGATCTGCGCGGGGTCACAGATACGCAGTATTTT

j_call: TRBJ2-7
d_call: .
clone_size: few
v_call: TRBV7-2
cdr3_aa: CASSLERVAVYEQYF
cdr3_nt: TGTGCCAGCAGCTTAGAACGGGTAGCGGTCTACGAGCAGTACTTC

j_call: TRBJ2-7
d_call: TRBD2
clone_size: .
v_call: TRBV4-2
cdr3_aa: CASSRTSGKFYEQYF
cdr3_nt: TGTGCCAGCAGCCGGACTAGCGGGAAGTTCTACGAGCAGTACTTC

j_call: TRBJ2-7
d_call: TRBD1
clone_size: many
v_call: TRBV4-1
cdr3_aa: CASSQAETGTYEQYF
cdr3_nt: TGCGCCAGCAGCCAAGCGGAGACAGGGACCTACGAGCAGTACTTC

j_call: TRBJ1-4
d_call: .
clone_size: .
v_call: TRBV20-1
cdr3_aa: CSAPPPNFRGHVEKLFF
cdr3_nt: TGCAGTGCCCCCCCCCCTAACTTTCGGGGTCATGTTGAAAAACTGTTTTTT

j_call: TRBJ1-2
d_call: .
clone_size: many
v_call: TRBV7-2
cdr3_aa: CASKKIGGGYTF
cdr3_nt: TGTGCCAGTAAGAAGATCGGGGGCGGCTACACCTTC

j_call: TRBJ2-5
d_call: TRBD1
clone_size: .
v_call: TRBV9
cdr3_aa: CAGSGGQVLQETQYF
cdr3_nt: TGTGCCGGCAGCGGTGGACAGGTCCTCCAAGAGACCCAGTACTTC

j_call: TRBJ2-3
d_call: TRBD2
clone_size: .
v_call: TRBV9
cdr3_aa: CASSSRGGAGGRGADTQYF
cdr3_nt: TGTGCCAGCAGCTCCCGAGGGGGGGCGGGGGGGCGGGGGGCAGATACGCAGTATTTT

j_call: TRBJ2-5
d_call: .
clone_size: many
v_call: TRBV9
cdr3_aa: CASSVDWTGVRGETQYF
cdr3_nt: TGTGCCAGCAGCGTAGATTGGACGGGAGTCCGGGGGGAGACCCAGTACTTC

j_call: TRBJ1-1
d_call: TRBD1
clone_size: many
v_call: TRBV2
cdr3_aa: CASEAQTGGNTEAFF
cdr3_nt: TGTGCCAGCGAGGCTCAAACAGGGGGAAACACTGAAGCTTTCTTT

j_call: TRBJ2-2
d_call: .
clone_size: .
v_call: TRBV5-1
cdr3_aa: CASSLEVGGNTGELFF
cdr3_nt: TGCGCCAGCAGCTTGGAGGTTGGCGGTAACACCGGGGAGCTGTTTTTT

j_call: TRBJ2-7
d_call: TRBD2
clone_size: .
v_call: TRBV2
cdr3_aa: CASSYSTGLAGGIRDYEQYF
cdr3_nt: TGTGCCAGCAGTTACTCGACGGGACTAGCGGGAGGGATAAGAGACTACGAGCAGTACTTC

j_call: TRBJ1-1
d_call: .
clone_size: few
v_call: TRBV3-1
cdr3_aa: CASSQEAGFTEAFF
cdr3_nt: TGTGCCAGCAGCCAAGAAGCCGGGTTCACTGAAGCTTTCTTT

j_call: TRBJ2-2
d_call: TRBD2
clone_size: many
v_call: TRBV25-1
cdr3_aa: CASSASGSGPAGELFF
cdr3_nt: TGTGCCAGCAGTGCTAGCGGGAGCGGTCCCGCCGGGGAGCTGTTTTTT

j_call: TRBJ2-3
d_call: TRBD2
clone_size: .
v_call: TRBV7-2
cdr3_aa: CASSLVAGGPADTQYF
cdr3_nt: TGTGCCAGCAGCTTAGTAGCGGGGGGGCCCGCAGATACGCAGTATTTT

j_call: TRBJ1-3
d_call: .
clone_size: .
v_call: TRBV7-4
cdr3_aa: CASSRSSGNTIYF
cdr3_nt: TGTGCCAGCAGCCGGAGCTCTGGAAACACCATATATTTT

j_call: TRBJ1-2
d_call: .
clone_size: .
v_call: TRBV7-2
cdr3_aa: CASSTSIYGYTF
cdr3_nt: TGTGCCAGCAGCACCTCCATCTATGGCTACACCTTC

j_call: TRBJ1-6
d_call: .
clone_size: .
v_call: TRBV2
cdr3_aa: CASSEGQGGYSPLHF
cdr3_nt: TGTGCCAGCAGTGAAGGTCAAGGGGGTTATTCACCCCTCCACTTT

j_call: TRBJ2-7
d_call: .
clone_size: .
v_call: TRBV6-5
cdr3_aa: CASSTGPPYEQYF
cdr3_nt: TGTGCCAGCAGTACCGGCCCACCTTACGAGCAGTACTTC

j_call: TRBJ2-7
d_call: .
clone_size: many
v_call: TRBV4-1
cdr3_aa: CASSQRDGDSYEQYF
cdr3_nt: TGCGCCAGCAGCCAAAGGGACGGCGACTCCTACGAGCAGTACTTC

j_call: TRBJ1-2
d_call: .
clone_size: .
v_call: TRBV7-9
cdr3_aa: CASRLGFSEGYTF
cdr3_nt: TGTGCCAGCAGGCTGGGCTTCAGTGAGGGCTACACCTTC

j_call: TRBJ2-1
d_call: .
clone_size: many
v_call: TRBV6-6
cdr3_aa: CASSEIGTIGEQFF
cdr3_nt: TGTGCCAGCAGTGAGATAGGGACGATCGGTGAGCAGTTCTTC

j_call: TRBJ1-2
d_call: .
clone_size: many
v_call: TRBV19
cdr3_aa: CASSHDGTTNRYGYTF
cdr3_nt: TGTGCCAGTAGTCATGACGGGACCACGAACCGATATGGCTACACCTTC